These T cell receptor beta chains were read from a single sample in a study of tumor-infiltrating lymphocytes in primary liver carcinoma. TCRdb re-analysed the multiplex PCR reads in MiXCR, keeping a single row per CDR3 protein. The sample includes about 200,000 distinct CDR3 sequences, less than 70% of them seen just once. Sequencing was carried out using peripheral blood. The receptors originated from a woman between 55 and 75 years old with primary liver carcinoma and hepatitis B virus infection. CDR3s include the opening cysteine and the closing phenylalanine or tryptophan. Each record gives: clone size, J gene, V gene, D gene, CDR3 protein, CDR3 DNA. D genes are given only for firm matches. Not all rows give a size; the values are once, few, many and, for expanded clones, a class.

-,TRBJ2-3,TRBV7-8,TRBD2,CASSSTRTSRDTQYF,TGTGCCAGCAGCTCCACACGGACTAGTAGGGACACGCAGTATTTT
few,TRBJ2-1,TRBV28,TRBD2,CASSFISGRKYNEQFF,TGTGCCAGCAGTTTCATCAGCGGGAGGAAATACAATGAGCAGTTCTTC
few,TRBJ2-5,TRBV5-1,TRBD1,CASSTGTGKETQYF,TGCGCCAGCAGTACCGGGACAGGCAAAGAGACCCAGTACTTC
few,TRBJ1-1,TRBV2,-,CASTKEGGENTEAFF,TGTGCCAGCACCAAGGAGGGTGGGGAGAACACTGAAGCTTTCTTT
few,TRBJ2-5,TRBV11-3,TRBD2,CANSTGTSGSGETQYF,TGTGCCAACAGCACAGGGACTAGCGGGAGCGGGGAGACCCAGTACTTC
-,TRBJ2-7,TRBV2,-,CASAGETYEQYF,TGTGCCAGCGCAGGGGAAACCTACGAGCAGTACTTC
-,TRBJ2-5,TRBV5-1,TRBD1,CASSSTGGVETQYF,TGCGCCAGCAGCTCTACAGGGGGCGTGGAGACCCAGTACTTC
many,TRBJ1-3,TRBV4-1,TRBD1,CASSQEWRQGAGNTIYF,TGCGCCAGCAGCCAAGAATGGAGACAGGGGGCTGGAAACACCATATATTTT
-,TRBJ2-3,TRBV7-9,TRBD2,CTSSRLRGGGDTQYF,TGTACCAGCAGCCGACTACGCGGGGGAGGAGATACGCAGTATTTT
many,TRBJ1-1,TRBV6-1,-,CASSEYGRKNTEAFF,TGTGCCAGCAGTGAATACGGGAGGAAGAACACTGAAGCTTTCTTT
-,TRBJ2-1,TRBV12-5,TRBD2,CASGFTSGYNGQFF,TGTGCTAGTGGTTTCACTAGCGGGTACAATGGGCAGTTCTTC
-,TRBJ2-2,TRBV7-9,TRBD1,CASSRSGTGNNGELFF,TGTGCCAGCAGCAGATCCGGGACAGGGAACAACGGGGAGCTGTTTTTT
-,TRBJ2-7,TRBV7-9,-,CASSLGVGGRPYEQYF,TGTGCCAGCAGCTTAGGAGTCGGTGGGAGGCCCTACGAGCAGTACTTC
few,TRBJ2-4,TRBV28,-,CASSSRRTLAKNIQYF,TGTGCCAGCAGTTCCCGCCGGACCTTAGCCAAAAACATTCAGTACTTC
-,TRBJ1-5,TRBV7-9,-,CASSPGNQPQHF,TGTGCCAGCAGCCCGGGGAATCAGCCCCAGCATTTT
-,TRBJ2-1,TRBV2,-,CASSEWWEAGEQFF,TGTGCCAGCAGTGAATGGTGGGAGGCTGGTGAGCAGTTCTTC
many,TRBJ2-1,TRBV12-3/TRBV12-4,-,CASSLPLFFPLPKRDEQFF,TGTGCCAGCAGTTTACCCCTCTTCTTTCCCTTGCCCAAACGAGATGAGCAGTTCTTC
-,TRBJ1-6,TRBV6-6,-,CASSYVNSPFHF,TGTGCCAGCAGTTACGTTAATTCTCCCTTCCACTTT
few,TRBJ2-7,TRBV7-9,TRBD1,CASSHQDRHYYEQYF,TGTGCCAGCAGCCATCAGGACAGGCATTACTACGAGCAGTACTTC
many,TRBJ2-7,TRBV6-1,-,CASSPGIPEQYF,TGTGCCAGCAGTCCCGGGATCCCCGAGCAGTACTTC
-,TRBJ2-1,TRBV11-2,-,CASGLVFSASYNEQSF,TGTGCCAGCGGCTTAGTGTTTTCGGCGTCGTACAATGAGCAGTCCTTC
once,TRBJ2-3,TRBV5-1,-,CAGSSGGSTDTQYF,TGCGCCGGCAGCTCCGGTGGGAGCACGGATACGCAGTATTTT
-,TRBJ2-3,TRBV4-2,-,CASSQSEAWWADTQYF,TGTGCCAGCAGCCAAAGCGAGGCGTGGTGGGCCGATACGCAGTATTTT
-,TRBJ2-2,TRBV11-3,-,CASRGTKATVELFF,TGTGCCAGCAGGGGAACTAAGGCGACCGTGGAGCTGTTTTTT
-,TRBJ1-4,TRBV10-3,-,CAIGGEQGNEKLFF,TGTGCCATCGGTGGGGAACAGGGAAATGAAAAACTGTTTTTT
-,TRBJ2-6,TRBV11-2,-,CASADLAGAYVLTF,TGTGCCAGCGCCGACCTGGCTGGGGCCTACGTCCTGACTTTC
-,TRBJ2-2,TRBV5-4,-,CASSSLTGELFF,TGTGCTAGCAGCTCGCTAACCGGGGAGCTGTTTTTT
few,TRBJ2-5,TRBV6-1,-,CASSEGPNQETQYF,TGTGCCAGCAGTGAAGGTCCAAACCAAGAGACCCAGTACTTC
-,TRBJ1-1,TRBV6-6,TRBD1,CASCYSIGEDRVEVDTEAFF,TGTGCCAGCTGTTACTCGATCGGGGAGGACAGGGTAGAAGTAGACACTGAAGCTTTCTTT
-,TRBJ1-1,TRBV29-1,TRBD1,CSVEQGARTRAFF,TGCAGCGTTGAACAGGGGGCAAGAACTAGAGCTTTCTTT
-,TRBJ2-5,TRBV29-1,TRBD1,CSFEAGGTETQYF,TGCAGCTTTGAGGCAGGGGGCACGGAGACCCAGTACTTC
-,TRBJ2-1,TRBV5-1,-,CASSLTGVGLIEQFF,TGCGCCAGCAGCTTGACCGGCGTTGGTCTGATTGAGCAGTTCTTC
-,TRBJ2-7,TRBV28,-,CASSLFSTHEQYF,TGTGCCAGCAGTTTATTTAGCACCCACGAGCAGTACTTC
-,TRBJ2-1,TRBV20-1,TRBD2,CSAPLAGDPYNEQFF,TGCAGTGCTCCTTTAGCGGGGGATCCCTACAATGAGCAGTTCTTC
-,TRBJ1-2,TRBV6-1,-,CASSEVPRGTYGYTF,TGTGCCAGCAGTGAAGTGCCCAGGGGCACTTATGGCTACACCTTC
-,TRBJ1-1,TRBV10-3,TRBD1,CAIRPGTGNTEAFF,TGTGCCATCAGACCCGGGACAGGGAACACTGAAGCTTTCTTT
-,TRBJ1-1,TRBV5-1,-,CASSFGEGIEAFF,TGCGCCAGCAGCTTCGGGGAGGGGATTGAAGCTTTCTTT